The 5 T cell receptor beta chains below were found in one sample sequenced in a study of T cell responses to AZD1222 COVID-19 vaccine (dated by TCRdb to about 2021). Taken with the paper, the label for time point translates to: baseline before first vaccination. The method was the immunoSEQ multiplex PCR assay. TCRdb obtained this table from immuneACCESS and retained in-frame rearrangements with V and J assigned. These tables miss some clones; where compared with another copy, unresolved V genes account for less than half of the shortfall, and the remainder is unexplained. Recorded for this sample are about 85,000 clones; under 95% of them occurred a single time. The top ten hold about 3% of the sample. The sequenced sample was peripheral blood, obtained on day 0 of AZD1222 vaccination. The receptors stem from an adult in good health.

The chain recombines TRBV28 with TRBJ1-2; 8 nucleotides match TRBD1. This CDR3 has 13 amino acids. V was pared by 6 bases and J by 7 bases, with 7 bases of the junction left unmatched. Per the germline V gene, CDR1 is MDHEN and CDR2 is SYDVKM. The CDR3 nucleotides read TGTGCCAGCAGCCAAAAGGACAGGGTTGGCTACACCTTC. Its translation is CASSQKDRVGYTF.

The V and J genes are TRBV6-5 and TRBJ2-7; 7 bases agree with TRBD1. Germline lookup yields CDR1 MNHEY and CDR2 SVGAGI. V lost 2 bases, J lost 0 bases, and 1 base stayed unmatched. The CDR3 extends over 14 amino acids. The CDR3 is CASSYRDSSYEQYF. The CDR3 nucleotides read TGTGCCAGCAGTTACCGGGACAGCTCCTACGAGCAGTACTTC.

The V and J genes are TRBV4-2 and TRBJ2-3, with D perhaps TRBD2 (6 bases). The CDR3 has 17 residues. Trimming took off 0 bases at V and 2 bases at J, with 15 bases between the two ends. In germline, CDR1 is LGHNA, CDR2 YNFKEQ. CDR3 loop: CASSQDQTSVFTDTQYF. CDR3 nucleotide sequence: TGTGCCAGCAGCCAAGATCAGACTAGTGTTTTCACAGATACGCAGTATTTT.

The J gene is TRBJ2-3, the V gene TRBV5-6; maybe TRBD2 (5 bases). The length of the CDR3 is 14 residues. V lost 2 bases and J 4 bases, leaving 11 bases between the germline ends. Germline V lookup: CDR1 SGHDT, CDR2 YYEEEE. This chain's CDR3 is CASSLGLNSDTQYF. The CDR3 DNA is TGTGCCAGCAGCTTAGGACTTAATTCAGATACGCAGTATTTT.

The chain links TRBV19 to TRBJ1-3; D not resolved. The CDR3 runs 12 residues. V gave up 8 bases and J gave up 5 bases, with 10 bases separating them. The germline CDR1 and CDR2 sequences are LNHDA and SQIVND (reference sequence). In nucleotides, the CDR3 is TGTGCCAGTCCTGGACCCCGAAACACCATATATTTT. Protein sequence: CASPGPRNTIYF.